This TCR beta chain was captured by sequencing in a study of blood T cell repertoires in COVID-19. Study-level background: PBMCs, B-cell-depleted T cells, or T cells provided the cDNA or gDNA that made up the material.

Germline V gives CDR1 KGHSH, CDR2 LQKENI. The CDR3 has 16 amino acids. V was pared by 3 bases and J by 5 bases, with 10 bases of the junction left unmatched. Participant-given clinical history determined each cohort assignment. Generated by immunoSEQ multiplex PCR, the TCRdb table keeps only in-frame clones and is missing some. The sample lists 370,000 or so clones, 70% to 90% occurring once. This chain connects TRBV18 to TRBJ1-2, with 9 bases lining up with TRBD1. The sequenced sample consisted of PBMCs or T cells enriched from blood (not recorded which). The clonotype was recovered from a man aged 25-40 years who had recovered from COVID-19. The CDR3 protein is CASSPSGTGQRYGYTF. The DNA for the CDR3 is TGTGCCAGCTCACCTTCAGGGACAGGGCAGAGGTATGGCTACACCTTC.